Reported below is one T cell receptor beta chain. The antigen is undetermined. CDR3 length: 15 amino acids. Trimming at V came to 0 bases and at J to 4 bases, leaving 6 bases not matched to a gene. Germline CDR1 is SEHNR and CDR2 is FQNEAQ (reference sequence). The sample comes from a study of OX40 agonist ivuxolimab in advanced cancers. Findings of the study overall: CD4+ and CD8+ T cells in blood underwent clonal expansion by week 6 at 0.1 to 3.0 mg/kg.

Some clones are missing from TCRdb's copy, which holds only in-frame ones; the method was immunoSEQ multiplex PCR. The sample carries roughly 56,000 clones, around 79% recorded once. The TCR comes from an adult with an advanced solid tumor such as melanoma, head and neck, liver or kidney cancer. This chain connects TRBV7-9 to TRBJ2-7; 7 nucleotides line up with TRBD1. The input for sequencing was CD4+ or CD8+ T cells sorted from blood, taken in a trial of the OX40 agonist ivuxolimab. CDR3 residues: CASSLAGQVLYEQYF. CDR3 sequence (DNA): TGTGCCAGCAGCTTAGCAGGACAGGTGCTTTACGAGCAGTACTTC.